The clone carrying this TCR beta chain was detected a few times. Its cognate antigen is unknown. Other DNA sequences in the same sample also yield this CDR3. This sample is drawn from a study of cytomegalovirus exposure and HLA in healthy donors. General study results and limits: It was 164 TCR beta chains that were listed as cytomegalovirus-associated. The authors later found TCR association rates varying by HLA locus, with DRB1 most and HLA-C fewest.

The PCR was carried out with 60 Vbeta primers and 13 Jbeta primers. Profiling relied on immunoSEQ multiplex PCR, and the TCRdb table lists in-frame clones only, not all of them. The sample contains a few hundred thousand clones, 60% to 80% of which appear only once. Germline-derived CDR1 and CDR2 are GTSNPN and SVGIG (reference sequence). V shed 3 bases and J shed 0 bases, with 2 bases lying between them. The CDR3 spans 11 residues. The sequence was collected from a woman younger than 45 in good health and CMV-seronegative. This chain connects TRBV30 to TRBJ1-1; D gene ambiguous. The sample taken for sequencing was PBMCs. CDR3 loop: CAWSMNTEAFF. DNA of the CDR3: TGTGCCTGGAGCATGAACACTGAAGCTTTCTTT.